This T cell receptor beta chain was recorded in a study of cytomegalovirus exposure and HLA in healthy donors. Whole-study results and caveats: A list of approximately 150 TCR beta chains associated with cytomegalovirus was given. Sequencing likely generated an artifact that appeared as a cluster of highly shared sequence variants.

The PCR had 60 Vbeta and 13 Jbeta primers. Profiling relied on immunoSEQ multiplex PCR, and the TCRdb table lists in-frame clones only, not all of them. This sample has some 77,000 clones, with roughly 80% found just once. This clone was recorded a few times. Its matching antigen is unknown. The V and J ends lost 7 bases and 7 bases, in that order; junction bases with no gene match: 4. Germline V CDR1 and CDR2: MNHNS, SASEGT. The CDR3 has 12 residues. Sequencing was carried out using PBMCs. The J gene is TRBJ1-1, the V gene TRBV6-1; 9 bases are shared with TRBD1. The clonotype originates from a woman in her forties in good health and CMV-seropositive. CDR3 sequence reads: CASTDRGIEAFF. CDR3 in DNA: TGTGCCAGCACGGACAGGGGTATTGAAGCTTTCTTT.